This T cell receptor (beta chain) was identified in a study of OX40 agonist ivuxolimab in advanced cancers. Study summary: Dose-escalation patients' cancers were hepatocellular carcinoma, melanoma, renal cell or head and neck cancer. Patients were around 83% male with ages roughly 23 to 79, mean about 65.

Profiling relied on immunoSEQ multiplex PCR, and the TCRdb table lists in-frame clones only, not all of them. The sample includes 95,000 to 100,000 clones, around 85% of them seen just once. Germline V CDR1 and CDR2: MGHDK, SYGVNS. CDR3 length: 13 amino acids. Trimming at V came to 4 bases and at J to 9 bases, leaving 5 bases not matched to a gene. The clonotype comes from an adult with an advanced solid tumor such as melanoma, head and neck, liver or kidney cancer. Sequences were derived from CD4+ or CD8+ T cells sorted from blood, sampled in a trial of the OX40 agonist ivuxolimab. The V gene is TRBV25-1, the J gene TRBJ2-2; 7 bases align to TRBD1. DNA for the CDR3: TGTGCCAGCAGTGGAACAGGGGTGTGGGAGCTGTTTTTT. Translated: CASSGTGVWELFF.